Presented here are 25 T cell receptor beta chains from one specimen sequenced in a study of blood T cell repertoires in COVID-19. The assay was immunoSEQ multiplex PCR, and TCRdb's table has in-frame clones only and misses some. Of about 170,000 clones listed, about 89% are singletons. Material for sequencing was peripheral blood. These receptors originate from a man between 65 and 85 years old with acute or convalescent COVID-19.

The chain combines TRBV9 with TRBJ1-3; D is unresolved. V was trimmed by 3 bases and J by 4 bases, leaving 5 bases between them. Germline V gene data show CDR1 as SGDLS and CDR2 as YYNGEE. This CDR3 region has 12 residues. This CDR3 reads CASSDQGNTIYF. The CDR3 bases are TGTGCCAGCAGCGACCAGGGAAACACCATATATTTT. The full variable domain, its missing parts supplied by reference TRBV9 and TRBJ1-3, is DSGVTQTPKHLITATGQRVTLRCSPRSGDLSVYWYQQSLDQGLQFLIQYYNGEERAKGNILERFSAQQFPDLHSELNLSSLELGDSALYFCASSDQGNTIYFGEGSWLTVV.

The chain joins TRBV30 to TRBJ2-1; TRBD2 matches 9 bases. CDR3 length: 14 amino acids. Per the germline V gene, CDR1 is GTSNPN and CDR2 is SVGIG (reference sequence). V trimming: 8 bases; J trimming: 4 bases; junction bases outside the gene matches: 9. The CDR3 sequence: CALLGTSPYNEQFF. The CDR3 DNA is TGTGCCCTCCTTGGGACTAGCCCGTACAATGAGCAGTTCTTC. Combining the CDR3 with reference TRBV30 and TRBJ2-1 gives the whole variable domain SQTIHQWPATLVQPVGSPLSLECTVEGTSNPNLYWYRQAAGRGLQLLFYSVGIGQISSEVPQNLSASRPQDRQFILSSKKLLLSDSGFYLCALLGTSPYNEQFFGPGTRLTVL.

This rearrangement joins TRBV3-1 (or the pseudogene TRBV3-2) to TRBJ2-2, with 14 bases matching TRBD2. V gave up 4 bases and J gave up 3 bases; unmatched junction bases: 1. Germline CDR1 and CDR2: LGHDT and YNNKEL (reference sequence). The CDR3 length is 16 residues. The CDR3 spells CASSRGLAGDTGELFF. The CDR3, as DNA: TGTGCCAGCAGCCGGGGACTAGCGGGGGACACCGGGGAGCTGTTTTTT.

The chain joins TRBV6-5 to TRBJ2-3; D not certain. Germline CDR1 MNHEY, CDR2 SVGAGI. CDR3 length equals 13 residues. The V gene lost 10 bases and the J gene lost 2 bases, with 13 bases spanning the gap. The CDR3 sequence is CATEVVFTDTQYF. The CDR3 DNA reads as TGTGCCACCGAGGTAGTCTTCACAGATACGCAGTATTTT.

This chain links TRBV19 with TRBJ1-1, with D perhaps matching TRBD1 (5 bases). Germline CDR1 and CDR2: LNHDA and SQIVND (reference sequence). Trimming shortened V by 4 bases and J by 0 bases, and 9 bases separated the two germline ends. The CDR3 has 14 amino acids. CDR3 DNA sequence: TGTGCCAGTAGTAAGCGGGGGATGAACACTGAAGCTTTCTTT. Its protein is CASSKRGMNTEAFF.

V gene TRBV2 combines with J gene TRBJ1-5, with a possible D match to TRBD1 (5 bases). V gave up 4 bases and J gave up 5 bases, with 15 bases separating them. CDR3 length: 15 residues. Germline-derived CDR1 and CDR2 are SNHLY and FYNNEI. This chain's CDR3 is CASSGGSGQHQPQHF. In DNA, the CDR3 is TGTGCCAGCAGTGGGGGCAGCGGGCAACATCAGCCCCAGCATTTT.

This clone was found once. V and J are TRBV6-5 and TRBJ2-5; D might be TRBD1 (6 bases). With 4 bases removed from V and 5 bases from J, the gap between germline ends came to 11 bases. This CDR3 is 13 amino acids long. Per germline, CDR1 MNHEY and CDR2 SVGAGI. DNA of the CDR3: TGTGCCAGCAGTTTTGGGGGCAGGGAGACCCAGTACTTC. It yields the protein CASSFGGRETQYF.

This sequence joins TRBV27 and TRBJ2-2, with 8 bases aligning to TRBD1. This CDR3 comprises 16 residues. Germline V gene data show CDR1 as MNHEY and CDR2 as SMNVEV (reference sequence). Unmatched junction bases numbered 7, after V lost 0 bases and J lost 7 bases. The CDR3 nucleotides are TGTGCCAGCAGTTTATCGTCAGGGGGCATGGGCGGGGAGCTGTTTTTT. Translated: CASSLSSGGMGGELFF.

V is TRBV10-3 and J is TRBJ2-7; 7 nucleotides line up with TRBD2. Germline values: CDR1 ENHRY, CDR2 SYGVKD. The CDR3 spans 12 residues. CDR3 sequence (DNA): TGTGCTTCGGGGCTAGCGGTGCTAGAGCAGTACTTC. It specifies CASGLAVLEQYF.

The rearrangement uses TRBV28 and TRBJ1-2, with TRBD1 matching 8 bases. The junction had 7 bases not matched to a gene; V was cut back by 5 bases and J by 5 bases. This CDR3 has 14 residues. CDR1 is MDHEN, CDR2 SYDVKM, per germline. CDR3 sequence (DNA): TGTGCCAGCAGTCTCGGACAGGGCCCATATGGCTACACCTTC. Residues: CASSLGQGPYGYTF.

The chain recombines TRBV15 with TRBJ1-2, with 8 bases fitting TRBD1. The germline V gene encodes CDR1 LNHNV and CDR2 YYDKDF (reference sequence). The CDR3 is 16 amino acids. The trim removed 6 bases at V and 7 bases at J, leaving 16 bases unmatched. In nucleotides, the CDR3 is TGTGCCACCAGTCGGAGACAGGGGAGTATCTCCCGTGGCTACACCTTC. As protein: CATSRRQGSISRGYTF.

The chain joins TRBV7-8 to TRBJ2-3; no firm D call. V was cut by 4 bases and J by 3 bases, with 11 bases left in between. Germline CDR1 and CDR2: SGHVS and FQNEAQ. CDR3 size: 14 residues. CDR3 sequence: CASSWLSGTDTQYF. For the CDR3, the DNA is TGTGCCAGCAGCTGGCTCTCCGGGACAGATACGCAGTATTTT.

This clone was observed a handful of times. The genes are TRBV3-1 (or the pseudogene TRBV3-2) and TRBJ1-6; 9 nucleotides line up with TRBD1. The CDR3 contains 13 residues. The trim removed 8 bases at V and 9 bases at J, leaving 5 bases unmatched. The germline gives CDR1 LGHDT, CDR2 YNNKEL (reference sequence). DNA of the CDR3: TGTGCCAGCGGGAACAGGGGGCCTTCACCCCTCCACTTT. Protein product: CASGNRGPSPLHF.

The chain joins TRBV6-4 to TRBJ2-5; a weak D match, TRBD1 (6 bases). CDR1 and CDR2 (germline): MRHNA, SNTAGT. This CDR3 comprises 14 residues. Trimming left V 6 bases short and J 1 base short, with 12 bases between. As DNA, the CDR3 is TGTGCCAGCAGCCCAGACAGGAGCCAAGAGACCCAGTACTTC. Translation gives CASSPDRSQETQYF.

This clone was seen just once. The chain recombines TRBV7-2 with TRBJ1-1; D is undetermined. Trimming left V 5 bases short and J 11 bases short, with 21 bases between. The CDR3 runs to 14 residues. Germline CDR1 and CDR2: SGHTA and FQGNSA. CDR3 nucleotides: TGTGCCAGCAGCCCATTCCAGAATACTATTAAGGCTTTCTTT. This gives the protein CASSPFQNTIKAFF. The whole variable domain, filled in from reference TRBV7-2 and TRBJ1-1, reads GAGVSQSPSNKVTEKGKDVELRCDPISGHTALYWYRQSLGQGLEFLIYFQGNSAPDKSGLPSDRFSAERTGGSVSTLTIQRTQQEDSAVYLCASSPFQNTIKAFFGQGTRLTVV.

This clone is a singleton in its sample. The chain carries TRBV5-1 and TRBJ2-7, with D possibly being TRBD1 (5 bases). V shed 0 bases and J shed 5 bases, with 12 bases lying between them. Germline values: CDR1 SGHRS, CDR2 YFSETQ. This CDR3 is 14 amino acids long. The DNA of the CDR3 is TGCGCCAGCAGCTTGGGTCAGGGCGAAGACGAGCAGTACTTC. This gives the protein CASSLGQGEDEQYF.

V usage is TRBV6-2 or TRBV6-3 and J usage is TRBJ1-6; the match to TRBD1 covers 7 bases. The V gene end was trimmed by 2 bases and the J gene end by 10 bases; junction bases not matched to a gene: 2. This CDR3 is built from 13 residues. Looked up from germline, CDR1 is MNHEY and CDR2 is SVGEGT. This CDR3 reads CASSYDRESPLHF. Written as DNA, the CDR3 is TGTGCCAGCAGTTACGACAGGGAGTCACCCCTCCACTTT.

The chain joins TRBV6-5 to TRBJ2-3, with TRBD2 identical over 8 bases. CDR3 length equals 16 residues. V lost 4 bases and J lost 0; bases outside the gene matches: 6. Germline V lookup: CDR1 MNHEY, CDR2 SVGAGI. CDR3 in amino acids: CASSSRREGSTDTQYF. CDR3 coding DNA: TGTGCCAGCAGTTCCCGCCGGGAGGGGAGCACAGATACGCAGTATTTT.

The CDR3 region is CASSQDLRVKANYGYTF. The DNA of the CDR3 is TGTGCCAGCAGCCAAGATCTCAGGGTGAAAGCTAACTATGGCTACACCTTC. The chain combines TRBV4-2 with TRBJ1-2; a possible D gene is TRBD1 (5 bases). Trimming shortened V by 0 bases and J by 0 bases, and 14 bases separated the two germline ends. CDR3 length equals 17 residues. Germline CDR1 reads LGHNA; CDR2 reads YNFKEQ.

This chain connects TRBV10-2 to TRBJ2-5; the match to TRBD2 covers 11 bases. Germline V lookup: CDR1 WSHSY, CDR2 SAAADI. The CDR3 runs to 14 residues. V dropped 4 bases and J dropped 3; count of bases not matched to a gene: 1. This CDR3 is CASSVLAGEETQYF. For the CDR3, the DNA is TGCGCCAGCAGTGTACTAGCGGGGGAAGAGACCCAGTACTTC.

The chain is built from TRBV4-2 and TRBJ2-3, with TRBD2 as a possible D gene (6 bases). The length of the CDR3 is 16 residues. V dropped 4 bases and J dropped 0 bases, with 14 bases sitting between them. Germline CDR1 is LGHNA and CDR2 is YNFKEQ. In DNA form, the CDR3 reads TGTGCCAGCAGCCGGGACCCGGGACTGAGCACAGATACGCAGTATTTT. Amino acids: CASSRDPGLSTDTQYF.

The chain links TRBV15 to TRBJ2-3; 7 positions agree with TRBD1. The CDR3 loop spans 15 amino acids. Germline trimming cut 0 bases from V and 6 bases from J; bases unmatched to any gene: 6. CDR1 is LNHNV and CDR2 is YYDKDF in the germline V gene (reference sequence). CDR3 coding DNA: TGTGCCACCAGCAGAGACCGTTTACAGGGGGATACGCAGTATTTT. Translating gives CATSRDRLQGDTQYF.

This clone occurred once. This chain uses TRBV6-6 with TRBJ2-2; TRBD1 aligns across 8 bases. Germline V gives CDR1 MNHNY, CDR2 SVGAGI (reference sequence). The length of the CDR3 is 18 residues. Losses at the gene ends were 5 bases for V and 0 bases for J; bases not matched to a gene: 11. The CDR3, as DNA: TGTGCCAGCAGTCAGGGGGCGGGCCGTGGGACGAACACCGGGGAGCTGTTTTTT. Translated: CASSQGAGRGTNTGELFF.

The chain carries TRBV13 and TRBJ1-1; possible D gene TRBD1, 5 bases. The germline V and J ends were trimmed by 5 bases and 1 base, with 5 bases remaining between them. Germline CDR1 and CDR2: PRHDT and FYEKMQ (reference sequence). The CDR3 runs 12 residues. The CDR3 loop is CASSRGNTEAFF. CDR3 DNA: TGTGCCAGCAGCAGGGGGAACACTGAAGCTTTCTTT.

The J gene is TRBJ2-1, the V gene TRBV7-9; TRBD2 aligns across 12 bases. The CDR3 is 18 residues long. CDR1 is SEHNR, CDR2 FQNEAQ, per germline (reference sequence). V dropped 0 bases and J dropped 4; count of bases not matched to a gene: 7. The CDR3 DNA is TGTGCCAGCAGCTTAGCGCAACGACTAGCGGGGGATTACAATGAGCAGTTCTTC. Translation gives CASSLAQRLAGDYNEQFF. The variable domain in full, with the rest retrieved from reference TRBV7-9 and TRBJ2-1, is DTGVSQNPRHKITKRGQNVTFRCDPISEHNRLYWYRQTLGQGPEFLTYFQNEAQLEKSRLLSDRFSAERPKGSFSTLEIQRTEQGDSAMYLCASSLAQRLAGDYNEQFFGPGTRLTVL.